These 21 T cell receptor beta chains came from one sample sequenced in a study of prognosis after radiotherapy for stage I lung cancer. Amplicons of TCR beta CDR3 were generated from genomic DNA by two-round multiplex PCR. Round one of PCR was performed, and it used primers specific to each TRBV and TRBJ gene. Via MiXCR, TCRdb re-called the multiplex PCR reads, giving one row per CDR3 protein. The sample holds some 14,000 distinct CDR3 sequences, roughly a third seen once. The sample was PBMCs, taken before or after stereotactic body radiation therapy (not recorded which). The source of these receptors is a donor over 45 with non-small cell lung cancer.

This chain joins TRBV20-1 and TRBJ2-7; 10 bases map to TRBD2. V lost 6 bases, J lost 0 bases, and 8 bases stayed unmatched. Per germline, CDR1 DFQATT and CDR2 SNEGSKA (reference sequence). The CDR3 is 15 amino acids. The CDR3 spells CSAKTSGVPSYEQYF. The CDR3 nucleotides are TGCAGTGCGAAAACTAGCGGGGTCCCCTCCTACGAGCAGTACTTC.

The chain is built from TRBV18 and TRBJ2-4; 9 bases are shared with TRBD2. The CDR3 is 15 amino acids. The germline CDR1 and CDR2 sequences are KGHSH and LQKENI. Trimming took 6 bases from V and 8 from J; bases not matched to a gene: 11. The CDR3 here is CASSGNSGRGDIQYF. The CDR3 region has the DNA TGTGCCAGCTCGGGGAATAGCGGGAGAGGAGACATTCAGTACTTC.

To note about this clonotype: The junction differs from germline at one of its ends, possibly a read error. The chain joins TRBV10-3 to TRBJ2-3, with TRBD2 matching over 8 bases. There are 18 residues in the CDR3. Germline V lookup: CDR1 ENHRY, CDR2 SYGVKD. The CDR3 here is CATSAGSGGPFGTDTQYF. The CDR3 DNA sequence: TGTGCCACCAGTGCAGGATCGGGAGGGCCTTTCGGCACAGATACGCAGTATTTT.

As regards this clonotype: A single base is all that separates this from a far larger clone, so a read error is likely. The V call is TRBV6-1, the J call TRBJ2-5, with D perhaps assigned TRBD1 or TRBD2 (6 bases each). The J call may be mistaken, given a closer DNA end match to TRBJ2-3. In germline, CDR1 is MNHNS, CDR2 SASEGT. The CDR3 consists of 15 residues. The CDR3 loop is CASSEGQVWRVTQYF. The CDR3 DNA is TGTGCCAGCAGTGAAGGACAGGTCTGGAGGGTTACGCAGTATTTT.

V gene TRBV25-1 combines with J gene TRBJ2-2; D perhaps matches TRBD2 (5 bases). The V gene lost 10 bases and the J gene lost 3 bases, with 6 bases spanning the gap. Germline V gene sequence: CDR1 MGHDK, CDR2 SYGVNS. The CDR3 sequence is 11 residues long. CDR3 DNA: TGTGCCATGGGAGACACCGGGGAGCTGTTTTTT. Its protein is CAMGDTGELFF. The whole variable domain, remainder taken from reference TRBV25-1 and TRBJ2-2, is EADIYQTPRYLVIGTGKKITLECSQTMGHDKMYWYQQDPGMELHLIHYSYGVNSTEKGDLSSESTVSRIRTEHFPLTLESARPSHTSQYLCAMGDTGELFFGEGSRLTVL.

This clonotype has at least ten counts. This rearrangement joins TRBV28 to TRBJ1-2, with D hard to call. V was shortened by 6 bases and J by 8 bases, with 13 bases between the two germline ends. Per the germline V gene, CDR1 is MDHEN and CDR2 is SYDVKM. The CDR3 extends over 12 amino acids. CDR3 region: CASSNNRRGYTF. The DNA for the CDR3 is TGTGCCAGCAGCAACAACCGCAGGGGCTACACCTTC.

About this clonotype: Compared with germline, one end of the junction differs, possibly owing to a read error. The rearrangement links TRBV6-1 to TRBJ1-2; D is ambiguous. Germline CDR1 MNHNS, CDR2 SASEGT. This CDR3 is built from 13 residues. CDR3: CASSGEVDYCYTF. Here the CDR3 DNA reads TGTGCCAGCAGTGGCGAGGTGGACTATTGCTACACCTTC.

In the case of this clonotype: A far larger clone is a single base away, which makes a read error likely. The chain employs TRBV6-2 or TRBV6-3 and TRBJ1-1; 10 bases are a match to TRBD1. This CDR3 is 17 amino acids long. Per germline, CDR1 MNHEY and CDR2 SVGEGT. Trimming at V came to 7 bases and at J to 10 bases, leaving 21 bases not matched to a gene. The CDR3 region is CASTTSRWGQGTLGAFF. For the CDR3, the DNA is TGTGCCAGCACCACCTCAAGGTGGGGACAGGGGACTCTAGGAGCTTTCTTT.

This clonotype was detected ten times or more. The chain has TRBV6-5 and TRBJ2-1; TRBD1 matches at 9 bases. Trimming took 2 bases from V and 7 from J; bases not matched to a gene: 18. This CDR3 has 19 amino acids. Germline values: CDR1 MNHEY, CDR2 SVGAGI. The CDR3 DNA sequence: TGTGCCAGCAGTTACGGGACAGGGCTGAGACGGGTGGTGGGAAATGAGCAGTTCTTC. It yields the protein CASSYGTGLRRVVGNEQFF.

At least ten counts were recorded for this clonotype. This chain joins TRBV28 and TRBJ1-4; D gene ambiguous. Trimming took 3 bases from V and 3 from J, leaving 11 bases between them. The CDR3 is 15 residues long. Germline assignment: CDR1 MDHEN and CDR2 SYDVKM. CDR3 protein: CASSFRGGANEKLFF. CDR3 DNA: TGTGCCAGCAGTTTCCGAGGAGGAGCTAATGAAAAACTGTTTTTT.

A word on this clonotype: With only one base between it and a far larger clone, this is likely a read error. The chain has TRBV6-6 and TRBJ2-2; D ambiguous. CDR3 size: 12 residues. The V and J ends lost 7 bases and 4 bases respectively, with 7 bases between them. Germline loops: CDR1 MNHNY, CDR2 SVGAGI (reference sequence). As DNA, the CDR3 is TGTGCCAGCAACCCGACCACCGGGGAGCTGTTTTTT. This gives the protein CASNPTTGELFF.

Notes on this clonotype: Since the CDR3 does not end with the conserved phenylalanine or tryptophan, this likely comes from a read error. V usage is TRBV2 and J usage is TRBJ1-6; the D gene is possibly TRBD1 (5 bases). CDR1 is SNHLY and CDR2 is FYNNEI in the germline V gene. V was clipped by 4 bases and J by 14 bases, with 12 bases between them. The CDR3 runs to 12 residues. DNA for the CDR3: TGTGCCAGCAGTGGAAGGGGCGTCACCCTCCACCTT. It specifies CASSGRGVTLHL.

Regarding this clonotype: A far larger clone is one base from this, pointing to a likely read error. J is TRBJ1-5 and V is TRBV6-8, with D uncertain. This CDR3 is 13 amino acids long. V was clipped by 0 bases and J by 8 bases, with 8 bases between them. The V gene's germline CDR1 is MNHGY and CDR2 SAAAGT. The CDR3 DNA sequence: TGTGCCAGCAGTTACTCGGTGGCCAAGCCCCAGCATTTT. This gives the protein CASSYSVAKPQHF.

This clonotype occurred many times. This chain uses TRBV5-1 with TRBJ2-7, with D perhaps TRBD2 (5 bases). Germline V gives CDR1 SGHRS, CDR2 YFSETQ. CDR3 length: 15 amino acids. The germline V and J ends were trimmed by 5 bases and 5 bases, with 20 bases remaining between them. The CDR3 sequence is CASRLLTTSKNEQYF. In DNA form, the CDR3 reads TGCGCCAGCAGACTCCTGACTACCTCGAAGAACGAGCAGTACTTC.

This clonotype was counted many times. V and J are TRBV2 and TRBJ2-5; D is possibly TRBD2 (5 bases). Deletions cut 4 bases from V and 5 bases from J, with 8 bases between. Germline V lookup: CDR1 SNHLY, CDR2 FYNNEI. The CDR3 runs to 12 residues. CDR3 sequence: CASSARGETQYF. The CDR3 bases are TGTGCCAGCAGTGCCCGAGGGGAGACCCAGTACTTC.

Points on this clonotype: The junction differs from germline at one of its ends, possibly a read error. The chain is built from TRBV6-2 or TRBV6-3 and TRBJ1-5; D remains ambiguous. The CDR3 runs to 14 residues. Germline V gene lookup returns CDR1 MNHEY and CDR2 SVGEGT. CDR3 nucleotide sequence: TGTGCCAGCAGTTCCTTACATTTCAATCAGCCTCAGCATTTT. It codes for CASSSLHFNQPQHF.

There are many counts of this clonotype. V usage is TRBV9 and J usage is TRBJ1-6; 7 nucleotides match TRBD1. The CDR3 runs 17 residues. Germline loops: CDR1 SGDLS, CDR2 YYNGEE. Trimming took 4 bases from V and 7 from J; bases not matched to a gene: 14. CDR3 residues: CASSPAGSQGGNSPLHF. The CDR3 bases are TGTGCCAGCAGCCCTGCCGGATCGCAGGGGGGGAATTCACCCCTCCACTTT.

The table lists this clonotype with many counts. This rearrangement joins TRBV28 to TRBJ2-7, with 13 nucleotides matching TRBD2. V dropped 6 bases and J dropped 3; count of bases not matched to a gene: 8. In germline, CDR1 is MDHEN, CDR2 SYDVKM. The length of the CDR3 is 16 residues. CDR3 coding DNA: TGTGCCAGCAGCAGACTAGCGGGGGGCCTGATCTACGAGCAGTACTTC. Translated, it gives CASSRLAGGLIYEQYF.

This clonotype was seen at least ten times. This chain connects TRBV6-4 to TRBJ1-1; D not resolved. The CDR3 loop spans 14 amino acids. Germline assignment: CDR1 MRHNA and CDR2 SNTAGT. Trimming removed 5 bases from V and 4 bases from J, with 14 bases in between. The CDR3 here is CASSYDRGSTEAFF. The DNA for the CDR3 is TGTGCCAGCAGTTACGACCGGGGAAGCACTGAAGCTTTCTTT.

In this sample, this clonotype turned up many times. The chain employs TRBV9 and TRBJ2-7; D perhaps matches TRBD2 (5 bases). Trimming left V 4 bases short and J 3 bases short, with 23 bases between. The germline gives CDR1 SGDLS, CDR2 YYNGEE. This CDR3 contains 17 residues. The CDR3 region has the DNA TGTGCCAGCAGCTACCCCCTAACGCAAGGCGGGCTCTACGAGCAGTACTTC. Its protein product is CASSYPLTQGGLYEQYF.

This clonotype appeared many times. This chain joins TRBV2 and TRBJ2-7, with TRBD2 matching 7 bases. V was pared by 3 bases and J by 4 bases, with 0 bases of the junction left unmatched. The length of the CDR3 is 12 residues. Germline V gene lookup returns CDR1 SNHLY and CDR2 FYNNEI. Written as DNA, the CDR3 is TGTGCCAGCAGTGAGCGGGGGTACGAGCAGTACTTC. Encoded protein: CASSERGYEQYF.